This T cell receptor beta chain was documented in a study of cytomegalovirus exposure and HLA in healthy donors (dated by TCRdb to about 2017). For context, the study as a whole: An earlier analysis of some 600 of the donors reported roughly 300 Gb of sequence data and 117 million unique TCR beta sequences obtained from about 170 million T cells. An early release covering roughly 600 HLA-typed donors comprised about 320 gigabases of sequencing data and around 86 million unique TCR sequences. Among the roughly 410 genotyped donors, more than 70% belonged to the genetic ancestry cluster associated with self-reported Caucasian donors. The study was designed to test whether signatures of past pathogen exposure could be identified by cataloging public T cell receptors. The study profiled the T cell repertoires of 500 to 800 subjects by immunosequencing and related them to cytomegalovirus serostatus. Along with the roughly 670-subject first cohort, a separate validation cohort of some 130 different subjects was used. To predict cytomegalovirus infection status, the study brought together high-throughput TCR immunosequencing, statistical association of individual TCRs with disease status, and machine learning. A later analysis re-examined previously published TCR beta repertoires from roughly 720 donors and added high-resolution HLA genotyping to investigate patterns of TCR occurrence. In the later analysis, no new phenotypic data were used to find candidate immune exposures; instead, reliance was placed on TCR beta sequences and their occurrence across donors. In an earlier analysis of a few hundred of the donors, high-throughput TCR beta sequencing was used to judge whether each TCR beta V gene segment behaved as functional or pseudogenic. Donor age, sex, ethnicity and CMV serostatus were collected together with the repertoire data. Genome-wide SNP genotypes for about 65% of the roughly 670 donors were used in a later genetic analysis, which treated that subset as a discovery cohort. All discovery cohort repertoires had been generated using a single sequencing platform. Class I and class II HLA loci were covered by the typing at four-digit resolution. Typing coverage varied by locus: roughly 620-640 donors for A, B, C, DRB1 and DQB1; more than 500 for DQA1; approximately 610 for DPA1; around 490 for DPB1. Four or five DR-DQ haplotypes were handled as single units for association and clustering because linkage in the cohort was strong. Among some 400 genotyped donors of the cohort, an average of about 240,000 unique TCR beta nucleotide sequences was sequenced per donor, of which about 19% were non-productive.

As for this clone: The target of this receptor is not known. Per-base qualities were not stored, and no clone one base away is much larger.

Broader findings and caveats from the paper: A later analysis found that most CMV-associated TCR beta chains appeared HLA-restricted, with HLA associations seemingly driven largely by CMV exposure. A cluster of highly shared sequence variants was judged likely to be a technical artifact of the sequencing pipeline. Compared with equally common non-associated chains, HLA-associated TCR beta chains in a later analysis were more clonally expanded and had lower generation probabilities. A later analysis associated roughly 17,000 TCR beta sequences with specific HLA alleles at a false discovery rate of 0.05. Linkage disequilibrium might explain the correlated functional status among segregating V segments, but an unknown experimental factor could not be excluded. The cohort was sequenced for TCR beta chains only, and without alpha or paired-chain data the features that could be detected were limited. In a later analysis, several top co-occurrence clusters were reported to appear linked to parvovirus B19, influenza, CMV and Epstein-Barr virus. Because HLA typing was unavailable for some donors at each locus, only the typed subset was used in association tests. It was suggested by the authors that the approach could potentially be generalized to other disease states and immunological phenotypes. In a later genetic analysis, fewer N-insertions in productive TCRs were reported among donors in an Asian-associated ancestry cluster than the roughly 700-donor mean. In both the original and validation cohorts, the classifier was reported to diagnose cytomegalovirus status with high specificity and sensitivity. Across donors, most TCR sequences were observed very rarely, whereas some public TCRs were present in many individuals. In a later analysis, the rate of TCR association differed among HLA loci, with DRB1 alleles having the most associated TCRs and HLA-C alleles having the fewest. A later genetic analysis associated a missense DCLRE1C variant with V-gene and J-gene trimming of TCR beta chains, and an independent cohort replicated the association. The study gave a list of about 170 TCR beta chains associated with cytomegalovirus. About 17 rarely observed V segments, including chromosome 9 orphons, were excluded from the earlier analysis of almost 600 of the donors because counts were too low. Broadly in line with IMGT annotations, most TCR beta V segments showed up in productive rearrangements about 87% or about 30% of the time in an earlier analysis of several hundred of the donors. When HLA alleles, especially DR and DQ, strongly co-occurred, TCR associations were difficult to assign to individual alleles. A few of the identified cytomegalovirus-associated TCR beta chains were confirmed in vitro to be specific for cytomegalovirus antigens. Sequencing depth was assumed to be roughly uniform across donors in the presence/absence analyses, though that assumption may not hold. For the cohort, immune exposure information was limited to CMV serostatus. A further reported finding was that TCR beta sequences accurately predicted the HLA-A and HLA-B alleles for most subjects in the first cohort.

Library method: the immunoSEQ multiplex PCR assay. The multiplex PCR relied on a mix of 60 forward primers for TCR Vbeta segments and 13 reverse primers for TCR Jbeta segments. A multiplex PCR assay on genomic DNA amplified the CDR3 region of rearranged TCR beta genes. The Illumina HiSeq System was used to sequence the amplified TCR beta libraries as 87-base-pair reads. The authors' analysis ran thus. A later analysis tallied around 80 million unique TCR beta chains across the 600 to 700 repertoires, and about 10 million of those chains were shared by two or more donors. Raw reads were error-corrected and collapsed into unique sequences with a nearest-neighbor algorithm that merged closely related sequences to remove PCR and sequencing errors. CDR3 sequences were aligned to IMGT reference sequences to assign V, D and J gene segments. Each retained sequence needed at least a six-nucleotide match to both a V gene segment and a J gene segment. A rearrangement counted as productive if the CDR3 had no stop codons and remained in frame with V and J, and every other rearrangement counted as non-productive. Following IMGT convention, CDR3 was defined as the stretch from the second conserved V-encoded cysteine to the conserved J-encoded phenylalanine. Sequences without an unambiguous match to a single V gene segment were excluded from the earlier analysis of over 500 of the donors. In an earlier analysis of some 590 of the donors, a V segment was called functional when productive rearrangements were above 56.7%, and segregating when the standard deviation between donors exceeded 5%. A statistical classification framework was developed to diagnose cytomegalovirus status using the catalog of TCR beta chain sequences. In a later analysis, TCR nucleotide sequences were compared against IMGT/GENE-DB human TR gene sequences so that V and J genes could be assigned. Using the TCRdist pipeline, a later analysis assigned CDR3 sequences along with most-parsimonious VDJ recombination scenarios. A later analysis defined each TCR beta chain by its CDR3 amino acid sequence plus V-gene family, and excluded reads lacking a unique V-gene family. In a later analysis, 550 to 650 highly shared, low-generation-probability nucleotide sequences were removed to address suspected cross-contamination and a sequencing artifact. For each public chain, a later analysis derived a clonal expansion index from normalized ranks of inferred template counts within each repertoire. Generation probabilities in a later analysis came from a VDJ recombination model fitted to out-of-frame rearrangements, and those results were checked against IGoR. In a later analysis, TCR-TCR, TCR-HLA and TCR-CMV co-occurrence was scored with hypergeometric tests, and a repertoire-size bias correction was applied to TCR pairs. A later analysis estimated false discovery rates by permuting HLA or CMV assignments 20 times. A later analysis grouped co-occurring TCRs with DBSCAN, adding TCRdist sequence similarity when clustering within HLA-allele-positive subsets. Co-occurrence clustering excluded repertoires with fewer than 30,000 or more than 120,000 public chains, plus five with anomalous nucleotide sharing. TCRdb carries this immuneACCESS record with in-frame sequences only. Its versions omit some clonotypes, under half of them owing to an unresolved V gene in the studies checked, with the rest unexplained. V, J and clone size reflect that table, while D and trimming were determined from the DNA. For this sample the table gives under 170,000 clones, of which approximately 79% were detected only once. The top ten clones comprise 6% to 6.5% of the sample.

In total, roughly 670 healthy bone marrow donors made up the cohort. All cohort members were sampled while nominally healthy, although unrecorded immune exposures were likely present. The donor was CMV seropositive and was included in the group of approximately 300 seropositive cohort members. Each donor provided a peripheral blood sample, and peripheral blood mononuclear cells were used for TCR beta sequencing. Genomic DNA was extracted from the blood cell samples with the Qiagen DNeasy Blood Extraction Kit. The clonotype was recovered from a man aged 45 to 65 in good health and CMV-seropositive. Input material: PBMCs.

The CDR3 protein: CASRAQGALTEAFF. The nucleotide sequence is TGTGCCAGCAGAGCACAGGGGGCGTTAACTGAAGCTTTCTTT. The V gene is TRBV6-5 and the J gene is TRBJ1-1; the junction holds 9 bases that match TRBD1. Compared with germline, V lacks 6 bases and J lacks 5 bases; bases without a gene match: 7. CDR1 and CDR2, per the germline V gene, are MNHEY and SVGAGI. The CDR3 runs 14 amino acids, cysteine and phenylalanine included. The entry retains the CDR3 DNA only, 42 bases that are in frame from base 1.